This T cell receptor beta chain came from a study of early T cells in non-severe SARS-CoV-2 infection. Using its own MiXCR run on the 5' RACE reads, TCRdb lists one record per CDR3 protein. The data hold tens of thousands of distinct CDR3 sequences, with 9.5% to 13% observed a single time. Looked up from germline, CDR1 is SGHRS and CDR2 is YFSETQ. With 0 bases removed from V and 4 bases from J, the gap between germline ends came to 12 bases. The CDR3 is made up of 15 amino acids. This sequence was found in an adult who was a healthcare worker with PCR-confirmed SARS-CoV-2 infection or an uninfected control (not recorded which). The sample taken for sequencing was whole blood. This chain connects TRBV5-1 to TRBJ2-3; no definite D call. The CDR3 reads CASSLAFQRADTQYF. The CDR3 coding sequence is TGCGCCAGCAGCTTGGCCTTCCAGCGCGCAGATACGCAGTATTTT. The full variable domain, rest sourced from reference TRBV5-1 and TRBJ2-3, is KAGVTQTPRYLIKTRGQQVTLSCSPISGHRSVSWYQQTPGQGLQFLFEYFSETQRNKGNFPGRFSGRQFSNSRSEMNVSTLELGDSALYLCASSLAFQRADTQYFGPGTRLTVL.